Listed below are T cell receptor beta chains from one sample, sequenced in a study of cytomegalovirus exposure and HLA in healthy donors. Libraries were prepared by immunoSEQ multiplex PCR; TCRdb keeps only in-frame clonotypes and omits some of them. The sample gives 71,000 or so clones, 94% of which show up once; approximately 2.1% is in the top ten. Sequencing was carried out using PBMCs. All receptors derive from a woman younger than 35 in good health and CMV-seronegative. Each CDR3 is given with its conserved first and last residue. The order of the fields is J gene, D gene, clone size, V gene, CDR3 protein, CDR3 DNA. D genes are given only for firm matches. Only some rows state a clone size, as once, few, many or a class for expanded clones.

TRBJ2-7	TRBD2	NA	TRBV7-9	CARSKSSGSSHEQYF	TGTGCCAGGAGCAAGTCTAGCGGGAGTTCCCACGAGCAGTACTTC
TRBJ2-5	NA	NA	TRBV27	CASSSHQGKETQYF	TGTGCCAGCAGTTCCCATCAGGGGAAAGAGACCCAGTACTTC
TRBJ2-7	NA	once	TRBV5-1	CASSPDSTNYEQYF	TGCGCCAGCAGCCCTGACTCGACCAACTACGAGCAGTACTTC
TRBJ2-1	TRBD1	NA	TRBV11-3	CASSLDSGTGAGGEQFF	TGTGCCAGCAGCTTAGATTCAGGGACAGGAGCTGGGGGTGAGCAGTTCTTC
TRBJ2-5	NA	NA	TRBV19	CASSMDSASAAQYF	TGTGCCAGTAGTATGGACTCAGCCTCGGCGGCCCAGTACTTC
TRBJ1-2	NA	NA	TRBV6-1	CASSEATGGGGYTF	TGTGCCAGCAGTGAAGCGACAGGTGGCGGTGGCTACACCTTC
TRBJ2-4	NA	NA	TRBV2	CASSTLWASGDIQYF	TGTGCCAGCAGTACTCTCTGGGCCTCGGGAGACATTCAGTACTTC
TRBJ1-1	NA	NA	TRBV4-1	CASSGGTGMNTEAFF	TGCGCCAGCAGCGGAGGAACAGGGATGAACACTGAAGCTTTCTTT
TRBJ2-3	NA	NA	TRBV11-2	CASSYPPPNTQYF	TGTGCCAGCAGCTACCCGCCCCCTAATACGCAGTATTTT
TRBJ1-4	TRBD1	NA	TRBV6-5	CASSLRGRDEKLFF	TGTGCCAGCAGTCTCAGGGGGCGGGATGAAAAACTGTTTTTT
TRBJ2-6	NA	NA	TRBV27	CASSLSSGTGANVLTF	TGTGCCAGCAGTTTATCTTCCGGGACTGGGGCCAACGTCCTGACTTTC
TRBJ2-5	TRBD2	NA	TRBV2	CASKNRLAYQETQYF	TGTGCCAGCAAAAATCGACTAGCATATCAAGAGACCCAGTACTTC
TRBJ2-3	TRBD2	once	TRBV6-6	CASSKQREGLDTQYF	TGTGCCAGCAGCAAACAGCGGGAGGGCCTAGATACGCAGTATTTT
TRBJ1-1	TRBD1	NA	TRBV30	CAWRPGQGNTEAFF	TGTGCCTGGAGACCGGGACAGGGGAACACTGAAGCTTTCTTT
TRBJ2-7	TRBD1	NA	TRBV11-2	CASSLTQGNYEQYF	TGTGCCAGCAGCTTAACACAGGGGAACTACGAGCAGTACTTC
TRBJ2-3	TRBD1	NA	TRBV5-5	CASSPGQGIYTDTQYF	TGTGCCAGCAGCCCCGGACAGGGGATATACACAGATACGCAGTATTTT
TRBJ2-1	TRBD2	NA	TRBV11-1	CASSLRAGANNEQFF	TGTGCCAGCAGCTTACGAGCGGGAGCGAACAATGAGCAGTTCTTC
TRBJ1-1	NA	NA	TRBV4-3	CASSQDLGRANTEAFF	TGCGCCAGCAGCCAAGATCTTGGGAGGGCGAACACTGAAGCTTTCTTT
TRBJ1-2	NA	NA	TRBV2	CASIGLGGYTF	TGTGCCAGCATAGGACTTGGTGGCTACACCTTC
TRBJ1-4	TRBD1	NA	TRBV30	CAWSAGQLFANEKLFF	TGTGCCTGGAGCGCGGGACAGTTATTCGCTAATGAAAAACTGTTTTTT
TRBJ2-1	TRBD2	NA	TRBV7-2	CASSLAVTSGGMGEQFF	TGTGCCAGCAGCTTAGCTGTTACTAGCGGGGGGATGGGTGAGCAGTTCTTC
TRBJ2-5	TRBD1	once	TRBV4-1	CASSQGQGDLETQYF	TGCGCCAGCAGCCAAGGACAGGGGGATTTGGAGACCCAGTACTTC
TRBJ1-2	NA	NA	TRBV10-3	CAISESAGFGYTF	TGTGCCATCAGTGAGTCAGCGGGTTTCGGCTACACCTTC
TRBJ1-1	NA	NA	TRBV25-1	CASSETLGGIAEAFF	TGTGCCAGCAGTGAAACTCTTGGGGGCATCGCTGAAGCTTTCTTT
TRBJ2-1	TRBD2	NA	TRBV6-5	CVASGNNEQFF	TGTGTGGCTAGCGGAAACAATGAGCAGTTCTTC
TRBJ2-7	NA	NA	TRBV28	CASTPRRGKSYEQYF	TGTGCCAGCACCCCTAGGCGGGGTAAATCCTACGAGCAGTACTTC
TRBJ2-7	TRBD1	NA	TRBV5-4	CASSLAGTGYEQYF	TGTGCCAGCAGCTTGGCCGGGACAGGGTACGAGCAGTACTTC